Listed below are T cell receptor beta chains from one sample, sequenced in a study of T cells in Graves' hyperthyroidism and ophthalmopathy. Each CDR3 protein gets one entry after TCRdb re-called the multiplex PCR reads with MiXCR. The sample lists 700,000 or so distinct CDR3 sequences, less than 20% occurring once. Material: blood. The receptors shown here come from a man between 18 and 29 years old with Graves' hyperthyroidism. Both conserved end residues are part of each CDR3. The D gene is left open where the match is weak. Expanded clones are given a class, and other clones once, few, many or no size at all.

>TRBJ2-7|few|TRBV9|.
TGTGCCAGCAGCGAGGGCCGGGAGACCTACGAGCAGTACTTC
CASSEGRETYEQYF
>TRBJ2-2|.|TRBV28|.
TGTGCCAGCACCGGGGTTTCCCCGGGGACCGGGGAGCTGTTTTTT
CASTGVSPGTGELFF
>TRBJ2-6|.|TRBV12-3/TRBV12-4|TRBD1
TGTGCCAGCAACGAGGGGGCGCCGGGGGCCAACGTCCTGACTTTC
CASNEGAPGANVLTF
>TRBJ2-5|.|TRBV30|.
TGTGCCTGGGCCCGGGGTCCAGAGACCCAGTACTTC
CAWARGPETQYF
>TRBJ1-4|many|TRBV3-1|.
TGTGCCAGCAGCCCCTACCCGGGGCAGGGGACTAATGAAAAACTGTTTTTT
CASSPYPGQGTNEKLFF
>TRBJ1-5|.|TRBV3-1|.
TGTGCCAGCAGCCAAAAGGGTTGGGGGAATCAGCCCCAGCATTTT
CASSQKGWGNQPQHF
>TRBJ2-5|.|TRBV10-3|.
TGTGCCATCACTCCTGAACCCGCCGAAACCCAGTACTTC
CAITPEPAETQYF
>TRBJ2-5|.|TRBV20-1|TRBD1
TGCAGTGCGACGGGACAGCAAGAGACCCAGTACTTC
CSATGQQETQYF
>TRBJ2-1|many|TRBV7-2|.
TGTGCCAGCAGCTTAGTCGGGTTGTACAATGAGCAGTTCTTC
CASSLVGLYNEQFF
>TRBJ1-2|.|TRBV19|.
TGTGCCAGTAGTTTTAGGGACCGATCTAACTATGGCTACACCTTC
CASSFRDRSNYGYTF
>TRBJ2-5|.|TRBV4-1|TRBD2
TGCGCCAGCAAGAACCCGGGAGGGGGTGGAGAGACCCAGTACTTC
CASKNPGGGGETQYF
>TRBJ1-3|many|TRBV7-2|.
TGTGCCAGCAGCCAACTTAGACAGGTCCTTAACTCTGGAAACACCATATATTTT
CASSQLRQVLNSGNTIYF
>TRBJ2-7|many|TRBV2|.
TGTGCCAGCAGTGGAGGGTTCGGCTACGAGCAGTACTTC
CASSGGFGYEQYF
>TRBJ2-3|.|TRBV7-2|.
TGTGCCAGCAGGCCCCCCGGGGTTAGCACAGATACGCAGTATTTT
CASRPPGVSTDTQYF
>TRBJ2-7|many|TRBV5-1|TRBD2
TGCGCCAGCAGCGATGGGGGGACTAGATTCCCCTACGAGCAGTACTTC
CASSDGGTRFPYEQYF
>TRBJ2-1|few|TRBV20-1|.
TGCAGTGCTAGAGGGGCGAGGAGGGTCTACAATGAGCAGTTCTTC
CSARGARRVYNEQFF
>TRBJ2-2|.|TRBV6-1|.
TGTGCCAGCACCGACAGATCGTCCACCGGGGAGCTGTTTTTT
CASTDRSSTGELFF
>TRBJ2-7|few|TRBV29-1|.
TGCAGCGTTGAAAACCCTTTAGCGGTCCCCTACGAGCAGTACTTC
CSVENPLAVPYEQYF
>TRBJ2-7|.|TRBV14|TRBD2
TGTGCCAGCAGCCAAAGGACTAGCGGGAGGGTTTACGAGCAGTACTTC
CASSQRTSGRVYEQYF
>TRBJ2-3|.|TRBV4-2|TRBD2
TGTGCCAGCAGCCAGGGGAGGGCCGGGGCAGATACGCAGTATTTT
CASSQGRAGADTQYF
>TRBJ1-2|many|TRBV7-2|TRBD1
TGTGCCAGCAGCCCAACCCCAGGGGGCCATGGCTACACCTTC
CASSPTPGGHGYTF
>TRBJ2-7|many|TRBV10-2|TRBD2
TGCGCCAGCAGTGTCGCGGGAGGGTTCCACGAGCAGTACTTC
CASSVAGGFHEQYF
>TRBJ2-2|.|TRBV27|.
TGTGCCAGCAGTTTGAGCCCTATTAGTGGGGAGCTGTTTTTT
CASSLSPISGELFF
>TRBJ2-7|many|TRBV20-1|.
TGCAGTGCCGGGACACCTTCCTACGAGCAGTACTTC
CSAGTPSYEQYF
>TRBJ1-1|many|TRBV20-1|.
TGCAGTGCTAGTGAGGGCGGACTGATGAACACTGAAGCTTTCTTT
CSASEGGLMNTEAFF
>TRBJ1-1|many|TRBV30|.
TGTGCCTGGCGGTTGAACACTGAAGCTTTCTTT
CAWRLNTEAFF
>TRBJ2-6|few|TRBV24-1|TRBD1
TGTGCCACCAGTGTCTTCAGGGGGCGATCTGGGGCCAACGTCCTGACTTTC
CATSVFRGRSGANVLTF
>TRBJ2-7|.|TRBV5-1|TRBD1
TGTGCCAGCAGCTTTGACTCTGAAGGGGACAGCTCCTACGAGCAGTACTTC
CASSFDSEGDSSYEQYF
>TRBJ2-2|few|TRBV25-1|.
TGTGCCAGCAGTGCCTCGCGGGGGAACACCGGGGAGCTGTTTTTT
CASSASRGNTGELFF
>TRBJ2-7|.|TRBV4-2|TRBD2
TGTGCCAGCAGCCAAGAGTCGGCTCTAGCGGGAGTGTACGAGCAGTACTTC
CASSQESALAGVYEQYF
>TRBJ2-1|many|TRBV29-1|.
TGCAGCGTTGAATTCAGCGGGTGGTACAATGAGCAGTTCTTC
CSVEFSGWYNEQFF
>TRBJ2-3|.|TRBV7-2|.
TGTGCCAGCAGCCCAGGCTGGGACACATACACAGATACGCAGTATTTT
CASSPGWDTYTDTQYF
>TRBJ2-1|.|TRBV20-1|TRBD2
TGCAGTGCTATTAGCGGGAGAACGCGCAATGAGCAGTTCTTC
CSAISGRTRNEQFF
>TRBJ1-6|many|TRBV30|.
TGTGCCTGGAGGAGGGGTAATTCACCCCTCCACTTT
CAWRRGNSPLHF
>TRBJ1-1|few|TRBV7-2|TRBD1
TGTGCCAGCAGCCTTAACAGGGGACCCAACACTGAAGCTTTCTTT
CASSLNRGPNTEAFF
>TRBJ2-2|.|TRBV4-1|.
TGCGCCAGCAGCCACCCTACACAGGGACCGAACACCGGGGAGCTGTTTTTT
CASSHPTQGPNTGELFF
>TRBJ2-7|many|TRBV5-1|TRBD2
TGCGCCAGCTCCGGGACTAGCGGGAGCCGCGAGCAGTACTTC
CASSGTSGSREQYF
>TRBJ2-1|.|TRBV20-1|TRBD2
TGCAGTGCTAGACCAAGCGGGAGGGTACACAATGAGCAGTTCTTC
CSARPSGRVHNEQFF
>TRBJ2-7|many|TRBV24-1|TRBD2
TGTGCCACCAGTGACCGCGGGAGGTACGAGCAGTACTTC
CATSDRGRYEQYF
>TRBJ2-3|.|TRBV4-2|.
TGTGCCAGCAGCCAACTCCCCGGAGATACGCAGTATTTT
CASSQLPGDTQYF
>TRBJ2-7|few|TRBV11-2|.
TGTGCCAGCAGCTTTTCCGCACAGGGCTACGAGCAGTACTTC
CASSFSAQGYEQYF
>TRBJ2-2|.|TRBV6-2/TRBV6-3|TRBD2
TGTGCCAGCAGCCTAACGGGAGGAGGCACCGGGGAGCTGTTTTTT
CASSLTGGGTGELFF
>TRBJ1-2|many|TRBV11-2|.
TGTGCCAGCAGCTTAGGGGCAGGGAATCCTCATGGCTACACCTTC
CASSLGAGNPHGYTF
>TRBJ2-1|.|TRBV29-1|TRBD2
TGCAGCGTTGAAGATGGCGGACTAGCGGGAGGGGGGTCCTACAATGAGCAGTTCTTC
CSVEDGGLAGGGSYNEQFF